The 10 T cell receptor beta chains presented below share a single source sample, sequenced in a study of vaccination effects on CD4 cells after COVID-19. Antigen-specific CD4+ T cells expanded by the ViraFEST assay with viral peptide pools were then sequenced. When less than 13 days of culture had elapsed, CD4+ T cells were isolated. Of the BNT162b2 and mRNA-1273 vaccines, participants received two doses of one or the other. The assay was immunoSEQ multiplex PCR, and TCRdb's table has in-frame clones only and misses some. The sample holds some 15,000 clones, more than 65% seen once. These receptors are not linked to any known antigen. Material: CD4+ T cells from PBMCs cultured with HCoV-NL63 spike peptides, obtained after COVID-19 vaccination. Every receptor here comes from a human donor who received a COVID-19 vaccine.

This rearrangement joins TRBV19 to TRBJ2-2; D might be TRBD2 (5 bases). V was shortened by 4 bases and J by 2 bases, with 8 bases between the two germline ends. CDR1 and CDR2 from the germline V gene are LNHDA and SQIVND (reference sequence). The CDR3 spans 14 residues. The CDR3: CASSTSSNTGELFF. The CDR3 coding sequence is TGTGCCAGTAGTACCTCTAGCAACACCGGGGAGCTGTTTTTT. Supplemented by reference TRBV19 and TRBJ2-2, the full variable domain reads DGGITQSPKYLFRKEGQNVTLSCEQNLNHDAMYWYRQDPGQGLRLIYYSQIVNDFQKGDIAEGYSVSREKKESFPLTVTSAQKNPTAFYLCASSTSSNTGELFFGEGSRLTVL.

V usage is TRBV19 and J usage is TRBJ2-2; the match to TRBD1 covers 7 bases. This CDR3 comprises 14 residues. Germline-derived CDR1 and CDR2 are LNHDA and SQIVND (reference sequence). The J segment lost 0 bases and the V segment lost 6 bases, leaving 1 base of the junction unmatched. The CDR3 loop is CASRDRTNTGELFF. The CDR3 nucleotides are TGTGCCAGTAGGGACAGGACGAACACCGGGGAGCTGTTTTTT.

This clone occurred a few times. Mismatch with germline at one junction end may stem from a read error. V gene TRBV7-9 combines with J gene TRBJ2-3, with unresolved D. The CDR3 sequence is 12 residues long. Germline V gene sequence: CDR1 SEHNR, CDR2 FQNEAQ (reference sequence). DNA of the CDR3: TGTGCCAGCAGCTTGTTTCCAGACCCTATCCATTTT. Protein product: CASSLFPDPIHF. The whole variable domain, remainder taken from reference TRBV7-9 and TRBJ2-3, is DTGVSQNPRHKITKRGQNVTFRCDPISEHNRLYWYRQTLGQGPEFLTYFQNEAQLEKSRLLSDRFSAERPKGSFSTLEIQRTEQGDSAMYLCASSLFPDPIHFGPGTRLTVL.

The J gene is TRBJ2-1, the V gene TRBV3-1 (or the pseudogene TRBV3-2); D perhaps matches TRBD2 (5 bases). V lost 6 bases to trimming and J lost 6 bases, with 15 bases between them. The CDR3 loop spans 14 amino acids. CDR1 is LGHDT and CDR2 is YNNKEL in the germline V gene (reference sequence). CDR3 residues: CASSQSVRGNEQFF. The CDR3 nucleotides are TGTGCCAGCAGTCAATCAGTCCGGGGCAATGAGCAGTTCTTC.

The V gene is TRBV3-1 (or the pseudogene TRBV3-2), the J gene TRBJ2-6, with D uncertain. Trimming took off 4 bases at V and 0 bases at J, with 16 bases between the two ends. Germline V gives CDR1 LGHDT, CDR2 YNNKEL (reference sequence). CDR3 length: 18 amino acids. The DNA of the CDR3 is TGTGCCAGCAGCCGATCTCCCAAAGAAAGCTCTGGGGCCAACGTCCTGACTTTC. Amino acid sequence: CASSRSPKESSGANVLTF.

This sequence joins TRBV7-2 and TRBJ2-3, with 7 bases aligning to TRBD2. Germline V gene sequence: CDR1 SGHTA, CDR2 FQGNSA. J gave up 2 bases and V 5 bases, and 10 bases lay outside the gene matches. This CDR3 region has 16 residues. The CDR3 bases are TGTGCCAGCAGCCCGGGACTAAAATCTTTCACAGATACGCAGTATTTT. This sequence encodes CASSPGLKSFTDTQYF.

CDR3 DNA sequence: TGTGCCAGCAGCGCGAGGGACTCCCGCGGGGAGCTGTTTTTT. It yields the protein CASSARDSRGELFF. V and J are TRBV7-3 and TRBJ2-2; TRBD2 is a possible D gene (6 bases). Germline lookup yields CDR1 SGHTA and CDR2 FQGTGA. The CDR3 has 14 residues. The V and J ends lost 5 bases and 7 bases respectively, with 14 bases between them.

This rearrangement joins TRBV25-1 to TRBJ2-5; TRBD1 matches 8 bases. The germline V gene has CDR1 MGHDK and CDR2 SYGVNS. The CDR3 is 15 amino acids. The V and J ends lost 7 bases and 5 bases, in that order; junction bases with no gene match: 12. The CDR3 loop reads CASTPRAGGQETQYF. The CDR3 nucleotides are TGTGCCAGCACTCCTAGGGCAGGGGGCCAGGAGACCCAGTACTTC.

This sequence joins TRBV20-1 and TRBJ2-3; 8 nucleotides align to TRBD1. The CDR3 is 15 residues long. Germline V lookup: CDR1 DFQATT, CDR2 SNEGSKA (reference sequence). After removal of 3 bases from V and 2 bases from J, the junction contained 7 bases not matched to a gene. For the CDR3, the DNA is TGCAGTGCTAGTCCGGGACAGGTCTTCACAGATACGCAGTATTTT. Protein: CSASPGQVFTDTQYF.

This clone has a handful of counts. The chain is built from TRBV29-1 and TRBJ1-2; D gene ambiguous. The V end lost 5 bases, the J end lost 2 bases, and 9 bases lay between the germline ends. This CDR3 has 12 residues. In germline, CDR1 is SQVTM, CDR2 ANQGSEA. The CDR3 here is CSVREGNYGYTF. The CDR3 region has the DNA TGCAGCGTTAGGGAAGGAAACTATGGCTACACCTTC.